The 10 T cell receptor beta chains below come from one sample, sequenced in a study of cytomegalovirus exposure and HLA in healthy donors. The PCR employed 60 Vbeta primers together with 13 Jbeta primers. Profiling relied on immunoSEQ multiplex PCR, and the TCRdb table lists in-frame clones only, not all of them. This table holds approximately 160,000 clones, roughly 72% found once. What was sequenced was PBMCs. The receptor set was obtained from a woman in her forties in good health and CMV-seronegative.

The chain carries TRBV11-2 and TRBJ2-3, with 7 positions matching TRBD2. V lost 5 bases to trimming and J lost 1 base; unmatched junction nucleotides: 6. Per germline, CDR1 SGHAT and CDR2 FQNNGV. This CDR3 is 15 amino acids long. The CDR3 DNA reads TGTGCCAGCAGCCCCCTAGCGGATCGCACAGATACGCAGTATTTT. It encodes CASSPLADRTDTQYF.

The CDR3 bases are TGTGCCAGCAGCTGGGGAAGGGGTCGCAATGAGCAGTTCTTC. It encodes CASSWGRGRNEQFF. The V and J genes are TRBV5-6 and TRBJ2-1, with a weak D call TRBD1 (5 bases). Looked up from germline, CDR1 is SGHDT and CDR2 is YYEEEE. This CDR3 is built from 14 residues. The V and J ends lost 3 bases and 6 bases respectively, with 13 bases between them. The full variable domain, in which reference TRBV5-6 and TRBJ2-1 provide the parts outside the CDR3, is DAGVTQSPTHLIKTRGQQVTLRCSPKSGHDTVSWYQQALGQGPQFIFQYYEEEERQRGNFPDRFSGHQFPNYSSELNVNALLLGDSALYLCASSWGRGRNEQFFGPGTRLTVL.

The rearrangement links TRBV29-1 to TRBJ1-2, with a weak D call TRBD1 (6 bases). Trimming took off 7 bases at V and 6 bases at J, with 15 bases between the two ends. Per germline, CDR1 SQVTM and CDR2 ANQGSEA. The CDR3 spans 12 residues. CDR3: CSGLTGKNGYTF. CDR3 coding DNA: TGCAGCGGACTAACAGGGAAGAATGGCTACACCTTC.

This clone was picked up one time. V is TRBV5-1 and J is TRBJ2-5; 9 bases agree with TRBD2. Germline trimming cut 2 bases from V and 2 bases from J; bases unmatched to any gene: 4. CDR3 length: 15 amino acids. Germline CDR1 and CDR2: SGHRS and YFSETQ. The DNA for the CDR3 is TGCGCCAGCAGCTTCTCTAGCGGGACACAAGAGACCCAGTACTTC. Protein: CASSFSSGTQETQYF.

The chain is built from TRBV27 and TRBJ1-1, with D uncertain. The CDR3 spans 17 residues. The V gene's germline CDR1 is MNHEY and CDR2 SMNVEV (reference sequence). Trimming took 5 bases from V and 0 from J, leaving 19 bases between them. The CDR3 region is CASSTRSDGVMNTEAFF. DNA of the CDR3: TGTGCCAGCAGTACCCGTTCCGACGGGGTCATGAACACTGAAGCTTTCTTT.

This chain joins TRBV2 and TRBJ1-2, with TRBD1 as a possible D gene (6 bases). V lost 6 bases, J lost 5 bases, and 13 bases lay in between. The CDR3 has 13 residues. Looked up from germline, CDR1 is SNHLY and CDR2 is FYNNEI. As DNA, the CDR3 is TGTGCCAGCAGGGTAACAGGGCCGTATGGCTACACCTTC. Protein: CASRVTGPYGYTF.

The chain recombines TRBV27 with TRBJ2-7; 8 bases are shared with TRBD2. This CDR3 has 12 amino acids. In germline, CDR1 is MNHEY, CDR2 SMNVEV (reference sequence). J gave up 9 bases and V 0 bases, and 1 base lay outside the gene matches. This CDR3 reads CASSLSGGGQYF. The CDR3 DNA reads as TGTGCCAGCAGTTTATCCGGGGGGGGGCAGTACTTC.

This clone was observed once. This chain connects TRBV2 to TRBJ1-1, with unresolved D. CDR1 SNHLY and CDR2 FYNNEI come from the germline V gene. The germline V and J ends were trimmed by 7 bases and 2 bases, with 11 bases remaining between them. The length of the CDR3 is 13 residues. CDR3 DNA sequence: TGTGCCAGCACTAGATCTTTTAACACTGAAGCTTTCTTT. Its translation: CASTRSFNTEAFF.

The J gene is TRBJ1-1, the V gene TRBV29-1, with 9 bases matching TRBD1. The CDR3 has 12 amino acids. The germline V gene has CDR1 SQVTM and CDR2 ANQGSEA. V was pared by 7 bases and J by 1 base, with 1 base of the junction left unmatched. The CDR3 DNA is TGCAGCGGGGGACAGGGGAACACTGAAGCTTTCTTT. Translating it yields CSGGQGNTEAFF.

The rearrangement links TRBV2 to TRBJ2-3; D is possibly TRBD2 (6 bases). Germline CDR1 and CDR2: SNHLY and FYNNEI. The CDR3 contains 14 residues. Trimming took off 6 bases at V and 1 base at J, with 11 bases between the two ends. The CDR3 nucleotides read TGTGCCAGCAGACCCTTAGCGGGCACAGATACGCAGTATTTT. This sequence encodes CASRPLAGTDTQYF.